One sample yielded the 10 T cell receptor beta chains listed below, sequenced in a study of PD-1 blockade in classical Hodgkin lymphoma. This table comes from immunoSEQ multiplex PCR, and its TCRdb copy is limited to in-frame clones, with some not included. This sample has under 20,000 clones, with about three quarters found just once. Time point indicated: cycle 4 day 1 (C4D1), after six to seven weeks of nivolumab. All patients relapsed after autologous stem cell transplantation, and brentuximab vedotin exposure varied. The source was peripheral blood mononuclear cells (PBMCs), collected before the fourth cycle of nivolumab. The receptors originated from a human donor with classical Hodgkin lymphoma.

This clone was seen only a few times. This chain connects TRBV4-2 to TRBJ2-3; 14 bases agree with TRBD2. CDR1 and CDR2 (germline): LGHNA, YNFKEQ. With V trimmed by 1 base and J by 7 bases, 4 bases remained unmatched. The CDR3 is made up of 16 amino acids. The CDR3 coding sequence is TGTGCCAGCAGCCAAGTCGGGACTAGCGGGAGCTATACGCAGTATTTT. This encodes CASSQVGTSGSYTQYF.

This clone appeared a single time. The chain carries TRBV9 and TRBJ1-1; D unresolved. Trimming stripped 0 bases from V and 2 bases from J, with 5 bases between. The CDR3 is made up of 13 amino acids. Germline V gene data show CDR1 as SGDLS and CDR2 as YYNGEE. The CDR3 protein is CASSVGSNTEAFF. CDR3 DNA sequence: TGTGCCAGCAGCGTAGGCAGCAACACTGAAGCTTTCTTT.

The genes are TRBV11-3 and TRBJ1-4, with 8 bases fitting TRBD1. Germline V lookup: CDR1 SGHNT, CDR2 YENEEA. The CDR3 length is 13 residues. V dropped 7 bases and J dropped 6; count of bases not matched to a gene: 4. CDR3 DNA: TGTGCCAGCAAGGGCAGGGGGCATGAAAAACTGTTTTTT. Protein: CASKGRGHEKLFF.

This clone was picked up one time. The rearrangement joins TRBV18 to TRBJ1-3, with D unresolved. Looked up from germline, CDR1 is KGHSH and CDR2 is LQKENI. V dropped 2 bases and J dropped 2 bases, with 7 bases sitting between them. This CDR3 is built from 14 residues. The DNA of the CDR3 is TGTGCCAGCTCACCAGGAGATACTGGAAACACCATATATTTT. Protein product: CASSPGDTGNTIYF.

This clone is a singleton in its sample. The J gene is TRBJ2-3, the V gene TRBV18; unclear D gene. Trimming pared 4 bases from V and 1 base from J, leaving 6 bases between. Per germline, CDR1 KGHSH and CDR2 LQKENI. The CDR3 length is 13 residues. CDR3 region: CASSHGGTDTQYF. The CDR3 DNA reads TGTGCCAGCTCACATGGGGGCACAGATACGCAGTATTTT.

This sequence joins TRBV18 and TRBJ2-3, with 12 bases that match TRBD2. CDR1 and CDR2 (germline): KGHSH, LQKENI. This CDR3 is built from 22 residues. Losses at the gene ends were 4 bases for V and 0 bases for J; bases not matched to a gene: 20. The CDR3 region has the DNA TGTGCCAGCTCACGCCGGCCCCCCCGCGTTAGACTAGCGGGGGAGAGCACAGATACGCAGTATTTT. It translates to CASSRRPPRVRLAGESTDTQYF.

The chain couples TRBV2 to TRBJ2-4; D unclear. V was clipped by 3 bases and J by 3 bases, with 12 bases between them. The CDR3 covers 15 residues. In germline, CDR1 is SNHLY, CDR2 FYNNEI. CDR3 nucleotides: TGTGCCAGCAGTGATTGGGCTAGTGGCAAAAACATTCAGTACTTC. This encodes CASSDWASGKNIQYF.

The V gene is TRBV13, the J gene TRBJ2-7; D gene uncertain. The CDR3 sequence is 11 residues long. The V end lost 4 bases, the J end lost 4 bases, and 5 bases lay between the germline ends. Germline loops: CDR1 PRHDT, CDR2 FYEKMQ (reference sequence). The CDR3: CASSSRYEQYF. For the CDR3, the DNA is TGTGCCAGCAGCTCGAGATACGAGCAGTACTTC.

This clone was recorded a few times. The rearrangement joins TRBV5-1 to TRBJ1-1; 7 nucleotides agree with TRBD1. The germline V gene encodes CDR1 SGHRS and CDR2 YFSETQ. The V segment lost 4 bases and the J segment 3 bases; nucleotides outside the gene matches: 9. CDR3 length equals 15 residues. The CDR3 spells CASSPRDRRDTEAFF. For the CDR3, the DNA is TGCGCCAGCAGCCCCCGGGACAGAAGGGACACTGAAGCTTTCTTT.

This chain links TRBV6-4 with TRBJ1-6; TRBD1 agrees at 7 bases. CDR1 and CDR2 from the germline V gene are MRHNA and SNTAGT. The V gene end was trimmed by 2 bases and the J gene end by 6 bases; junction bases not matched to a gene: 1. CDR3 length: 14 amino acids. CDR3 amino acids: CASSDGQVNSPLHF. The CDR3, as DNA: TGTGCCAGCAGTGACGGACAGGTTAATTCACCCCTCCACTTT.